Listed below are T cell receptor beta chains from one sample, sequenced in a study of cytomegalovirus exposure and HLA in healthy donors. Assay: immunoSEQ multiplex PCR; the TCRdb copy retains only in-frame clones and omits some. The sample has about 130,000 clones, about 80% seen once. The source material was PBMCs. These receptor sequences come from a boy under 10 years old in good health and CMV-seronegative. Both conserved end residues are part of each CDR3. A D gene is named only where the DNA matches it firmly. Not every row has a clone size; where given, it reads once, few, many or a size class.

clone_size j_call d_call v_call cdr3_aa cdr3_nt
NA TRBJ1-3 NA TRBV7-9 CASSVTGLSGNTIYF TGTGCCAGCAGCGTTACAGGGTTGAGTGGAAACACCATATATTTT
NA TRBJ2-3 TRBD2 TRBV13 CASSYRGVAGLPHDTQYF TGTGCCAGCAGCTATCGGGGGGTAGCGGGACTACCCCATGATACGCAGTATTTT
once TRBJ1-1 TRBD1 TRBV10-3 CAISPGTGLHTGRAFF TGTGCCATCAGTCCCGGGACAGGGCTACACACAGGAAGAGCTTTCTTT
NA TRBJ1-1 NA TRBV7-2 CASSLMRVRGPEAFF TGTGCCAGCAGCTTGATGAGGGTAAGAGGCCCTGAAGCTTTCTTT
NA TRBJ1-2 NA TRBV4-1 CASSPTSDRTDIYGYTF TGCGCCAGCAGCCCAACGTCGGACAGAACCGACATTTATGGCTACACCTTC
NA TRBJ2-7 TRBD2 TRBV7-8 CASSLDRLAGRQYF TGTGCCAGCAGCTTAGACAGACTAGCGGGGCGTCAGTACTTC
once TRBJ1-1 NA TRBV9 CASSSLGVGGAFTEAFF TGTGCCAGCAGCTCCCTTGGTGTAGGAGGGGCGTTTACTGAAGCTTTCTTT
NA TRBJ2-7 TRBD1 TRBV29-1 CSAGDSLFSYEQYF TGCAGCGCCGGGGACAGCCTCTTCTCCTACGAGCAGTACTTC
NA TRBJ1-2 NA TRBV7-9 CASSNPTVGYGYTF TGTGCCAGCAGCAACCCGACAGTAGGCTATGGCTACACCTTC
NA TRBJ1-3 NA TRBV4-3 CASSQDLYSSGNTIYF TGCGCCAGCAGCCAAGATCTTTACAGCTCTGGAAACACCATATATTTT
NA TRBJ2-3 NA TRBV29-1 CSVVTDTQYF TGCAGCGTCGTCACAGATACGCAGTATTTT
NA TRBJ1-2 NA TRBV7-9 CASSPPEVPGYGYTF TGTGCCAGCAGCCCCCCGGAGGTCCCGGGGTATGGCTACACCTTC
once TRBJ1-1 NA TRBV6-1 CASSRGSTEAFF TGTGCCAGCAGCAGGGGTAGCACTGAAGCTTTCTTT
NA TRBJ2-1 NA TRBV9 CASSVGLADYNEQFF TGTGCCAGCAGCGTAGGGTTAGCGGATTACAATGAGCAGTTCTTC
NA TRBJ1-1 NA TRBV5-1 CASSSLQNMNTEAFF TGCGCCAGCAGCTCGCTACAGAACATGAACACTGAAGCTTTCTTT
NA TRBJ1-2 TRBD1 TRBV2 CASKAGGLIGNYGYTF TGTGCCAGCAAAGCAGGGGGATTAATAGGCAACTATGGCTACACCTTC
NA TRBJ1-1 NA TRBV19 CASSSGIGGELNTEAFF TGTGCCAGTTCGAGTGGAATTGGGGGCGAGCTGAACACTGAAGCTTTCTTT
few TRBJ2-3 NA TRBV5-1 CASSLEVASADTQYF TGCGCCAGCAGCTTGGAGGTGGCTAGCGCAGATACGCAGTATTTT
NA TRBJ2-3 TRBD1 TRBV30 CAWRATGGPSTDTQYF TGTGCCTGGAGAGCCACAGGGGGTCCGAGCACAGATACGCAGTATTTT
NA TRBJ2-5 NA TRBV6-5 CASSYRTQYF TGTGCCAGCAGTTACCGGACCCAGTACTTC
NA TRBJ1-2 NA TRBV5-1 CASSLVLKRQPFNYGYTF TGCGCCAGCAGCTTGGTGTTGAAGAGGCAGCCTTTTAACTATGGCTACACCTTC
NA TRBJ1-2 NA TRBV7-2 CASSLPGTIPYGYTF TGTGCCAGCAGCCTACCCGGGACAATACCCTATGGCTACACCTTC
few TRBJ2-1 TRBD2 TRBV6-4 CASSALGGSYNEQFF TGTGCCAGCAGTGCCTTGGGCGGGAGCTACAATGAGCAGTTCTTC
NA TRBJ2-2 TRBD1 TRBV2 CASSPKGGTGRAGELFF TGTGCCAGCAGTCCTAAGGGAGGGACAGGGAGGGCCGGGGAGCTGTTTTTT
NA TRBJ2-7 NA TRBV7-2 CASSFLGVHEQYF TGTGCCAGCAGCTTCTTAGGGGTTCACGAGCAGTACTTC
NA TRBJ1-4 NA TRBV2 CASSEGGVATNEKLFF TGTGCCAGCAGTGAAGGGGGGGTCGCAACTAATGAAAAACTGTTTTTT
NA TRBJ1-1 NA TRBV6-5 CASSLRSTEAFF TGTGCCAGCAGCCTAAGGAGCACTGAAGCTTTCTTT
once TRBJ2-7 NA TRBV4-3 CASSQGWGDSSYEQYF TGCGCCAGCAGCCAAGGCTGGGGGGATAGCTCCTACGAGCAGTACTTC
NA TRBJ2-7 TRBD1 TRBV7-6 CASTPQVGGLFYEQYF TGTGCCAGCACCCCCCAAGTAGGGGGCCTGTTCTACGAGCAGTACTTC
NA TRBJ1-2 NA TRBV9 CASSASGRGYTF TGTGCCAGCAGCGCCTCAGGGAGGGGCTACACCTTC
NA TRBJ2-3 NA TRBV27 CASSPRGGGTDTQYF TGTGCCAGCAGTCCCCGAGGAGGGGGCACAGATACGCAGTATTTT